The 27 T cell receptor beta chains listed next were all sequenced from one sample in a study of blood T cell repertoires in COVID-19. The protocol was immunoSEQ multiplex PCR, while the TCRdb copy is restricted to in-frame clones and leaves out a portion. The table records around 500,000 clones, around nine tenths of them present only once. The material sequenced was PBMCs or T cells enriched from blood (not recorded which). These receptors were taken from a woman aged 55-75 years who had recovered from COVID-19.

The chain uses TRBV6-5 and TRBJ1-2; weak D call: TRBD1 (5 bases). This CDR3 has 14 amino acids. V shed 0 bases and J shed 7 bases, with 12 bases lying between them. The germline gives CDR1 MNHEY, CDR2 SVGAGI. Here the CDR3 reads CASSYSQGGRGYTF. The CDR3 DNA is TGTGCCAGCAGTTACTCCCAGGGAGGTCGTGGCTACACCTTC.

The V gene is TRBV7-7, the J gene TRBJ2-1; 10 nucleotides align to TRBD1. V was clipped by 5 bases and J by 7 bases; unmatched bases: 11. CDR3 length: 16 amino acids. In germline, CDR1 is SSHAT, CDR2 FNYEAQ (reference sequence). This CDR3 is CASSPLLGQGGNEQFF. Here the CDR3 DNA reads TGTGCCAGCAGCCCCCTCCTCGGACAGGGGGGTAATGAGCAGTTCTTC.

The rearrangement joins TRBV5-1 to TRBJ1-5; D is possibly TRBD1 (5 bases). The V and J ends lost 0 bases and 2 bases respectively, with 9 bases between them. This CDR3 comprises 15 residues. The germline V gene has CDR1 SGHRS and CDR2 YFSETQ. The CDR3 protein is CASSLDLGGNQPQHF. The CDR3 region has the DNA TGCGCCAGCAGCTTGGACTTAGGGGGCAATCAGCCCCAGCATTTT.

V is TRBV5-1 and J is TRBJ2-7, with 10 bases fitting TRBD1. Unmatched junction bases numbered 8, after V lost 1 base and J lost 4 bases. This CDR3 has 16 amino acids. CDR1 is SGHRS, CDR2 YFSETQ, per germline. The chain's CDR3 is CASSLFGTGVGYEQYF. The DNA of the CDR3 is TGCGCCAGCAGCTTGTTCGGGACAGGGGTTGGTTACGAGCAGTACTTC.

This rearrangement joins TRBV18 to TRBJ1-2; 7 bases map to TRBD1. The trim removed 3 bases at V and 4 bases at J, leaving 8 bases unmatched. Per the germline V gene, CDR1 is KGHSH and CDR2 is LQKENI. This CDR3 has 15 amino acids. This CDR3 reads CASSPVGQSGYGYTF. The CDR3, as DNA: TGTGCCAGCTCACCGGTGGGACAGTCCGGCTATGGCTACACCTTC.

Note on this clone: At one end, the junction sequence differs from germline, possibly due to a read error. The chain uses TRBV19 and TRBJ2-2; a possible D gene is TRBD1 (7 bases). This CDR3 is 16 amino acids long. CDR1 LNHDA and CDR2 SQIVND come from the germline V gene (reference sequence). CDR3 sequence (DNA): TGTGCCAGTAGTCTTTCCGGGCAGGGGGGCCCCGGGGCGCTGTTTTTT. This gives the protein CASSLSGQGGPGALFF.

For the CDR3, the DNA is TGTGCCAGCAGTTACTCGGGGGGTACCTACTCTGGGGCCAACGTCCTGACTTTC. It is translated as CASSYSGGTYSGANVLTF. The chain combines TRBV6-7 with TRBJ2-6; D is perhaps TRBD2 (6 bases). TRBV6-7 falls under the ORF class, with uncertain function. The V and J ends lost 0 bases and 0 bases respectively, with 12 bases between them. The CDR3 spans 18 residues.

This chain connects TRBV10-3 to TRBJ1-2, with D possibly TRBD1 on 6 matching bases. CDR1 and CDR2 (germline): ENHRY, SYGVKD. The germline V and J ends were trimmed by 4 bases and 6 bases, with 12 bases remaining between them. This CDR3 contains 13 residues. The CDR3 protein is CAISGTARNGYTF. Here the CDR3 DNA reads TGTGCCATCAGTGGGACAGCCCGGAATGGCTACACCTTC.

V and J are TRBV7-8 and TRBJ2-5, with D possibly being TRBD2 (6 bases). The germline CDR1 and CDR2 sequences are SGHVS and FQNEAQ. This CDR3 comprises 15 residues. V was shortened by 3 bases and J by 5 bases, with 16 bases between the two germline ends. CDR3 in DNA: TGTGCCAGCAGCTTGGGGGGATCCCTTGGGGAGACCCAGTACTTC. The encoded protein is CASSLGGSLGETQYF.

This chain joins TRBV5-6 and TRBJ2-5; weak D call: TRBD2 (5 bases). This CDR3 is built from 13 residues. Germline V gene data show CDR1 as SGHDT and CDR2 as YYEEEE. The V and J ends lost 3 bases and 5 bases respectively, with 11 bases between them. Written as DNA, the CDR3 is TGTGCCAGCAGCTCGGGATCTACCGAGACCCAGTACTTC. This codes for CASSSGSTETQYF.

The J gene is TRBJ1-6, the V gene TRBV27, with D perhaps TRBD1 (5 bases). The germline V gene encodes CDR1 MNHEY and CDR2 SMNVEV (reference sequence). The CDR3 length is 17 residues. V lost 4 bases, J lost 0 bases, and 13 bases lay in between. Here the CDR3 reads CASSSIGANSYNSPLHF. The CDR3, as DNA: TGTGCCAGCAGTTCCATTGGGGCTAACTCCTATAATTCACCCCTCCACTTT.

DNA for the CDR3: TGTGCCAGCTCGCCCAACCTGGTAGATGGCTACACCTTC. This translates into CASSPNLVDGYTF. The chain uses TRBV18 and TRBJ1-2; no clear D. Germline lookup yields CDR1 KGHSH and CDR2 LQKENI. CDR3 length: 13 amino acids. V was clipped by 6 bases and J by 6 bases, with 14 bases between them.

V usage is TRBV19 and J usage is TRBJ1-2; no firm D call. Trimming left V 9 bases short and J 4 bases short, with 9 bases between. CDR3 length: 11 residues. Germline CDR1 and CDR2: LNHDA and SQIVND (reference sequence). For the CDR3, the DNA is TGTGCCAGCCAGGATGGCTATGGCTACACCTTC. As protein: CASQDGYGYTF.

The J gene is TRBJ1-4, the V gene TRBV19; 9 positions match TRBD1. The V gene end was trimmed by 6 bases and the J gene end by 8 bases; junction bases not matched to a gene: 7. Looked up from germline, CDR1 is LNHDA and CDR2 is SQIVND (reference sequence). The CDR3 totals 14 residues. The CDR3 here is CASRGTGLREKLFF. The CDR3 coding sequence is TGTGCCAGTAGGGGGACAGGGCTACGCGAAAAACTGTTTTTT.

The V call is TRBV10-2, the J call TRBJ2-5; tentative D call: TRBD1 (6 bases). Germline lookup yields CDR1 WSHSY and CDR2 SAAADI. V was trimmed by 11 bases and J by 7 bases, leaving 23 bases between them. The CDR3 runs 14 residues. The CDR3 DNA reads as TGCGCCTCCAAAGGCAGGGGCCTGGTATTGACCCAGTACTTC. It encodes CASKGRGLVLTQYF.

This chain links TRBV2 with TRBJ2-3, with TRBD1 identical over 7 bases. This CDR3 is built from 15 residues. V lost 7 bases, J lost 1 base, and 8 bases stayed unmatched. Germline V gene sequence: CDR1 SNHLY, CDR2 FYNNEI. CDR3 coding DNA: TGTGCCAGCACTCCGACAGGGTCGGGCACAGATACGCAGTATTTT. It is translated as CASTPTGSGTDTQYF.

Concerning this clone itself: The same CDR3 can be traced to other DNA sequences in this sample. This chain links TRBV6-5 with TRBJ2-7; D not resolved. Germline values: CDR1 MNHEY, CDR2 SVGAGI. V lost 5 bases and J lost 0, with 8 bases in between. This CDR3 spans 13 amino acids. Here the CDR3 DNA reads TGTGCCAGCAGTCTGACACGCTCCTACGAGCAGTACTTC. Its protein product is CASSLTRSYEQYF.

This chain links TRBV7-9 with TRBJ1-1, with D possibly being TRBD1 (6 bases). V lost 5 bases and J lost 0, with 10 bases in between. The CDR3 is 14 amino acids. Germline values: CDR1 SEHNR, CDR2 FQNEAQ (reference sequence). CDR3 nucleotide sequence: TGTGCCAGCAGCCCGGGGACAATGAACACTGAAGCTTTCTTT. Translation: CASSPGTMNTEAFF. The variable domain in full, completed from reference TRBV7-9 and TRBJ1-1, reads DTGVSQNPRHKITKRGQNVTFRCDPISEHNRLYWYRQTLGQGPEFLTYFQNEAQLEKSRLLSDRFSAERPKGSFSTLEIQRTEQGDSAMYLCASSPGTMNTEAFFGQGTRLTVV.

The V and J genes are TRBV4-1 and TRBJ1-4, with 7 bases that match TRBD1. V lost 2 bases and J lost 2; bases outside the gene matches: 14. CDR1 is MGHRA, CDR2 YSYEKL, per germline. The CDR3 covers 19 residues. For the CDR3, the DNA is TGCGCCAGCAGCCAACATGGGGGCTCTCCAGGGGGGACTAATGAAAAACTGTTTTTT. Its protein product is CASSQHGGSPGGTNEKLFF.

The DNA for the CDR3 is TGTGCCAGCAGTGACCGACAGGGGTCTTTTGGCTACACCTTC. This sequence encodes CASSDRQGSFGYTF. This rearrangement joins TRBV6-6 to TRBJ1-2; 8 bases are a match to TRBD1. CDR3 size: 14 residues. Germline V CDR1 and CDR2: MNHNY, SVGAGI (reference sequence). With V trimmed by 5 bases and J by 7 bases, 9 bases remained unmatched.

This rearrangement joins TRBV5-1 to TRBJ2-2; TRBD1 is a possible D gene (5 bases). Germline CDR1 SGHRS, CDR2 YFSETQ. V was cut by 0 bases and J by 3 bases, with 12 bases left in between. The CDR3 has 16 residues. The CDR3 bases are TGCGCCAGCAGCTTGGGGTTGACAGACTACACCGGGGAGCTGTTTTTT. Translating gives CASSLGLTDYTGELFF.

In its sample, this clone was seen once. Written as DNA, the CDR3 is TGTGCCAGCAGCCCCTACGGTAGTAGCGGGGCCCACGAGCAGTACTTC. Translating it yields CASSPYGSSGAHEQYF. The rearrangement links TRBV7-8 to TRBJ2-7; TRBD2 matches at 8 bases. The CDR3 length is 16 residues. Germline values: CDR1 SGHVS, CDR2 FQNEAQ. V shed 5 bases and J 5 bases; nucleotides not matched to a gene: 14. The variable domain in full, completed from reference TRBV7-8 and TRBJ2-7, reads GAGVSQSPRYKVAKRGQDVALRCDPISGHVSLFWYQQALGQGPEFLTYFQNEAQLDKSGLPSDRFFAERPEGSVSTLKIQRTQQEDSAVYLCASSPYGSSGAHEQYFGPGTRLTVT.

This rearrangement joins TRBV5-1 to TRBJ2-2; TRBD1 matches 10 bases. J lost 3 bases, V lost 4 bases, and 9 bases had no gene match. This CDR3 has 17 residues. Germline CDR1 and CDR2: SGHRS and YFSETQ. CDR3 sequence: CASSPPDRGHDTGELFF. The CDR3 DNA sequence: TGCGCCAGCAGCCCACCAGACAGGGGGCATGACACCGGGGAGCTGTTTTTT.

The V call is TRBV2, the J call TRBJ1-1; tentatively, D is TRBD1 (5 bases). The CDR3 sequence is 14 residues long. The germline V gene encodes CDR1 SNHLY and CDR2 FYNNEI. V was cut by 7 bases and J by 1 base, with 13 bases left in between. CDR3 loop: CASKAGLGNTEAFF. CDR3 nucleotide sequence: TGTGCCAGCAAAGCAGGGCTGGGGAACACTGAAGCTTTCTTT. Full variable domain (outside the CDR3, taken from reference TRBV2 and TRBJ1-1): EPEVTQTPSHQVTQMGQEVILRCVPISNHLYFYWYRQILGQKVEFLVSFYNNEISEKSEIFDDQFSVERPDGSNFTLKIRSTKLEDSAMYFCASKAGLGNTEAFFGQGTRLTVV.

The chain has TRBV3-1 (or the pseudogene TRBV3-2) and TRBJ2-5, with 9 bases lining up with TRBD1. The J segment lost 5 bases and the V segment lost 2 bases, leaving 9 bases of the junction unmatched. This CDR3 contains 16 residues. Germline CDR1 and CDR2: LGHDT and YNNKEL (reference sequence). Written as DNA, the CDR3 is TGTGCCAGCAGCCAAATCTCGGGACAGGGTAAGGAGACCCAGTACTTC. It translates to CASSQISGQGKETQYF.

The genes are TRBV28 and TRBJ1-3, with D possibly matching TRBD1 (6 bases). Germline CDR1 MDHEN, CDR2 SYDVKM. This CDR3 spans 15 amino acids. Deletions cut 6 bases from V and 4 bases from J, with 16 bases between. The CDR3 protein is CASSPERGAGNTIYF. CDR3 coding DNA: TGTGCCAGCAGCCCAGAGCGGGGGGCAGGAAACACCATATATTTT.

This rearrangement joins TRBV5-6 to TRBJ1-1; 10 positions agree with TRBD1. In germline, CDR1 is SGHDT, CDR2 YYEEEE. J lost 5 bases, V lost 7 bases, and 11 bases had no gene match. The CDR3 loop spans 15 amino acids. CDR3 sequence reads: CASSPPGQGRTEAFF. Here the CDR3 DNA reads TGTGCCAGCTCCCCCCCGGGACAGGGGCGGACTGAAGCTTTCTTT.